Included here is one T cell receptor beta chain sequence, with context. This clone's antigen is unknown. Qualities for individual bases were not recorded, and no much larger clone is one base off. According to the study, the label for this sample's time point signals: sample taken at primary tumor resection. The donors were about 71 patients from the lung TRACERx cohort who had early-stage, untreated non-small cell lung cancer. For TCR sequencing, whole RNA was extracted from tumor and nontumor lung tissue, or from cryopreserved PBMC samples, and no cell sorting was done. Patients were selected for TCR sequencing only if sufficient RNA was available from at least two tumor regions. Before selection, tumor and adjacent nontumor lung specimens were reviewed by a lung pathologist. The data belong to a study of spatial heterogeneity in lung cancer (dated by TCRdb to the late 2010s). At the level of the whole study: Beta-chain transcripts were consistently detected in greater numbers than alpha-chain transcripts, which likely reflected higher beta-chain transcript abundance. TCR transcript counts in tumor regions correlated strongly with a T cell transcriptional module score from matched bulk RNA-seq. In the raw uncorrected reads, each unique combination of TCR and UMI appeared more than ten times on average. In non-small cell lung cancer, the study quantitatively compared TCR alpha and beta repertoires across several tumor regions, matched nontumor lung, and blood. Nonsynonymous mutation counts, determined by whole-exome sequencing of tumor tissue, were related to features of the TCR repertoire. At surgery, some 200 tumor regions, roughly 63 matched nontumor lung samples and fewer than 60 PBMC samples were TCR-sequenced for both alpha and beta chains. Results the study describes overall, beyond this receptor: The number of expanded intratumoral alpha and beta TCRs correlated with the tumor nonsynonymous mutation count. TCR-seq coverage of tumor T cells was estimated to be only roughly 7% for alpha chains and 11% to 15% for beta chains. Confirming at a functional level the hypothesis that regional TCRs recognize regional mutations was considered to require additional single-cell paired TCR alpha and beta sequencing. Counts of ubiquitous and regional expanded TCRs correlated with counts of ubiquitous and regional nonsynonymous mutations, respectively.

Libraries were constructed by 5' RACE. TCRdb lists the instrument as NextSeq 500. To allow correction of PCR and sequencing errors, the TCR library protocol tagged every TCR cDNA molecule with a unique molecular identifier. As for how the authors treated the data: TCR identification, UMI-based error correction and CDR3 extraction were all carried out with Decombinator tools. Expanded TCRs were defined as those above a frequency of 2 per 1,000, corresponding to the top 1% of the tumor frequency distribution. Expanded tumor TCRs were classed as regional if statistically deemed absent (corrected P<0.05) from at least one tumor region, otherwise ubiquitous. Rényi diversity was computed with the R vegan package after subsampling each repertoire 100 times to 5,000 TCRs. To build CDR3 similarity networks, amino acid triplet string-kernel similarity was used, and CDR3s were connected when their pairwise similarity was above 0.82. In-frame beta chains were kept once TCRdb had trimmed the public reads at Q25 with fastp and called clones with MiXCR. Rows are unified per CDR3 protein, each entry keeping the most common DNA and genes. These V and J calls derive from TCRdb rather than the authors' analysis. The sample contains 20,000 or so distinct CDR3 sequences, less than 8% of them found a single time. The top ten constitute 20% to 25% of the sample.

The input for sequencing was lung tumor tissue, taken at surgery. The TCR comes from a male donor with early-stage non-small cell lung cancer.

The CDR3 has the sequence CASSSTGTVPEQYF. DNA sequence: TGCGCCAGCAGCTCAACCGGGACAGTACCCGAGCAGTACTTC. The receptor chain draws on TRBV5-1 and TRBJ2-7; TRBD1 fits 7 bases in the junction. From cysteine to phenylalanine, the CDR3 is 14 amino acids long. Of all the DNA, just the CDR3 is kept, 42 bases in frame from base 1. Taken from the germline V gene, the CDR1 and CDR2 loops are SGHRS and YFSETQ. V trim: 3 bases; J trim: 6 bases; unmatched bases: 9.